This TCR beta chain was documented in a study of blood T cell repertoires in COVID-19. Study-wide background: Sources were T cells, B-cell-depleted T cells, or PBMCs; the material itself was cDNA or gDNA.

This CDR3 has 15 residues. CDR1 is SEHNR and CDR2 is FQNEAQ in the germline V gene (reference sequence). The V and J ends lost 5 bases and 4 bases respectively, with 16 bases between them. Using immunoSEQ multiplex PCR, the repertoire was profiled, and TCRdb retains in-frame clones only, with some absent. There are roughly 160,000 clones in the sample; 75% to 90% occur only once, and 2.5% to 3.5% lies in the top ten. This sequence was found in a woman aged 55 to 70 with acute or convalescent COVID-19. The chain links TRBV7-9 to TRBJ2-3; tentatively, D is TRBD2 (7 bases). Sequenced material: peripheral blood. The CDR3, as DNA: TGTGCCAGCAGCCCCGAATCGGGGGGCCCAGATACGCAGTATTTT. Encoded protein: CASSPESGGPDTQYF.